The source of this TCR beta chain is a study of blood T cells in healthy people across ages. Unmatched junction bases numbered 3, after V lost 5 bases and J lost 2 bases. The CDR3 contains 16 residues. Germline lookup yields CDR1 ENHRY and CDR2 SYGVKD. The authors ran a second PCR of roughly 7 to 11 cycles using a sample-barcoded 5' primer and a J-beta primer mix. One entry per CDR3 protein, called by TCRdb with MiXCR from the 5' RACE reads. Among roughly 900,000 distinct CDR3 sequences listed, 45% to 50% were seen once. Roughly 10 milliliters was the volume of peripheral blood drawn from each donor. The V and J genes are TRBV10-3 and TRBJ2-1, with 13 bases identical to TRBD2. The sequencing input was blood. The sequence was obtained from a man aged 25-40 years in good health. The CDR3, as DNA: TGTGCCATCAGTCGGACTAGCGGGGGTACCTACAATGAGCAGTTCTTC. This translates into CAISRTSGGTYNEQFF.